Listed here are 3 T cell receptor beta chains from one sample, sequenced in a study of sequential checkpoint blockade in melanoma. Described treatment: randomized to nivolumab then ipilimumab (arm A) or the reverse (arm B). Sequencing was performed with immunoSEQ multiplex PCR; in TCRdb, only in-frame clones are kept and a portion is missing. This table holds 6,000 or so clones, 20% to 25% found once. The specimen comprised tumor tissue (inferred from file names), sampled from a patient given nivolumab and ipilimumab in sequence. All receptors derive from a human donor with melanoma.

CDR3 sequence: CSVEEAGRFYGYTF. DNA for the CDR3: TGCAGCGTTGAAGAGGCAGGGAGATTCTATGGCTACACCTTC. The V and J genes are TRBV29-1 and TRBJ1-2; tentative D call: TRBD1 (5 bases). Per the germline V gene, CDR1 is SQVTM and CDR2 is ANQGSEA. The CDR3 has 14 residues. The V gene lost 0 bases and the J gene lost 4 bases, with 12 bases spanning the gap.

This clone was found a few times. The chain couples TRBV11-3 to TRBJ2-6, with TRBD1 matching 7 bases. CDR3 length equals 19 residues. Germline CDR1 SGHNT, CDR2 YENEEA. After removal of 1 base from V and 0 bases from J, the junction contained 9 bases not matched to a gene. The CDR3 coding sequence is TGTGCCAGCAGCTTAGGTGGGCAGGGGGTTCTCTCTGGGGCCAACGTCCTGACTTTC. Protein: CASSLGGQGVLSGANVLTF.

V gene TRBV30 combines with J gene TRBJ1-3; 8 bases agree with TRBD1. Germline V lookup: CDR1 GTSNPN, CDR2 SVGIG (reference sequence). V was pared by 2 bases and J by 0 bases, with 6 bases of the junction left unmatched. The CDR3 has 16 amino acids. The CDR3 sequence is CAWSRRTGISGNTIYF. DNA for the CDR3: TGTGCCTGGAGTCGTCGGACAGGGATCTCTGGAAACACCATATATTTT.